Following are 28 T cell receptor beta chains from one sample sequenced in a study of T cell responses to AZD1222 COVID-19 vaccine. TCRdb's copy holds only in-frame clones and misses some; the assay was immunoSEQ multiplex PCR. The sample carries about 97,000 clones, roughly 90% recorded once. Sequenced material: peripheral blood, taken on day 0 of AZD1222 vaccination. Receptors originate from an adult in good health.

The chain recombines TRBV10-3 with TRBJ1-2; TRBD1 matches at 7 bases. The germline CDR1 and CDR2 sequences are ENHRY and SYGVKD. V gave up 10 bases and J gave up 4 bases; unmatched junction bases: 6. The CDR3 sequence is 12 residues long. The CDR3 here is CATGQPSYGYTF. Here the CDR3 DNA reads TGTGCCACGGGACAGCCTTCCTATGGCTACACCTTC.

For this clone: Other DNA variants within this sample encode the same CDR3. The chain is built from TRBV9 and TRBJ1-5; 7 nucleotides match TRBD1. Germline CDR1 and CDR2: SGDLS and YYNGEE. This CDR3 contains 15 residues. Trimming at V came to 4 bases and at J to 4 bases, leaving 8 bases not matched to a gene. The CDR3 nucleotides are TGTGCCAGCAGCCGTCGGGACAGTTATAATCAGCCCCAGCATTTT. It specifies CASSRRDSYNQPQHF.

The chain uses TRBV27 and TRBJ2-1; D may match TRBD1 or TRBD2 (5 bases each). The CDR3 is made up of 14 amino acids. Trimming cost V 3 bases and J 8 bases, with 14 bases left between them. CDR1 and CDR2 from the germline V gene are MNHEY and SMNVEV (reference sequence). The CDR3 is CASSFRLWDDEQFF. In DNA form, the CDR3 reads TGTGCCAGCAGTTTCCGGCTGTGGGACGATGAGCAGTTCTTC.

The rearrangement uses TRBV9 and TRBJ1-2; 7 nucleotides match TRBD1. Germline CDR1 SGDLS, CDR2 YYNGEE. The CDR3 is 15 amino acids. V shed 4 bases, J shed 4 bases, and the junction held 10 bases outside the gene matches. The CDR3 coding sequence is TGTGCCAGCAGCCCGGGACAGTCAAATGGCTATGGCTACACCTTC. This translates into CASSPGQSNGYGYTF.

V gene TRBV27 combines with J gene TRBJ2-3; no firm D call. Trimming removed 3 bases at V and 0 bases at J, with 10 bases between. Germline CDR1 MNHEY, CDR2 SMNVEV (reference sequence). This CDR3 spans 15 amino acids. The CDR3 region has the DNA TGTGCCAGCAGTTTTACAGACCCTAGCACAGATACGCAGTATTTT. Its translation: CASSFTDPSTDTQYF.

The chain carries TRBV19 and TRBJ1-4; no clear D. Germline CDR1 reads LNHDA; CDR2 reads SQIVND (reference sequence). Trimming took 2 bases from V and 0 from J, leaving 7 bases between them. The CDR3 is made up of 15 amino acids. The CDR3 DNA is TGTGCCAGTAGTATAATCGGTGCAACTAATGAAAAACTGTTTTTT. Its translation is CASSIIGATNEKLFF.

The table lists this clone with a count of one. The chain carries TRBV4-1 and TRBJ1-5; the D gene is possibly TRBD1 (5 bases). From germline, CDR1 is MGHRA and CDR2 YSYEKL. The CDR3 contains 15 residues. V lost 4 bases to trimming and J lost 3 bases, with 13 bases between them. The CDR3 loop reads CASSPTVGVNQPQHF. The CDR3 DNA is TGCGCCAGCAGCCCCACTGTGGGGGTCAATCAGCCCCAGCATTTT.

The chain joins TRBV12-3 or TRBV12-4 to TRBJ1-2; unclear D gene. This CDR3 has 11 residues. With 1 base removed from V and 8 bases from J, the gap between germline ends came to 5 bases. The CDR3 bases are TGTGCCAGCAGTTTAGATATAGGCTACACCTTC. It codes for CASSLDIGYTF.

The V gene is TRBV7-7, the J gene TRBJ1-4; D remains ambiguous. Germline CDR1 SSHAT, CDR2 FNYEAQ (reference sequence). Between the trimmed V and J ends, which lost 1 base and 4 bases, there was a span of 10 bases. CDR3 length: 15 residues. The CDR3 region is CASSLGGTGNEKLFF. Written as DNA, the CDR3 is TGTGCCAGCAGCTTAGGTGGCACGGGTAATGAAAAACTGTTTTTT. Variable domain in full (rest from reference TRBV7-7 and TRBJ1-4): GAGVSQSPRYKVTKRGQDVTLRCDPISSHATLYWYQQALGQGPEFLTYFNYEAQPDKSGLPSDRFSAERPEGSISTLTIQRTEQRDSAMYRCASSLGGTGNEKLFFGSGTQLSVL.

The chain couples TRBV9 to TRBJ2-3, with unresolved D. Germline V gene data show CDR1 as SGDLS and CDR2 as YYNGEE. This CDR3 contains 16 residues. The ends were cut back, 4 bases at V and 2 bases at J, with 17 bases in the middle. The chain's CDR3 is CASSPQTRRPTDTQYF. DNA of the CDR3: TGTGCCAGCAGCCCCCAAACCCGGAGACCCACAGATACGCAGTATTTT. Full variable domain (missing parts from reference TRBV9 and TRBJ2-3): DSGVTQTPKHLITATGQRVTLRCSPRSGDLSVYWYQQSLDQGLQFLIQYYNGEERAKGNILERFSAQQFPDLHSELNLSSLELGDSALYFCASSPQTRRPTDTQYFGPGTRLTVL.

This clone was picked up one time. The gene calls are TRBV5-4 and TRBJ1-2; TRBD1 agrees at 9 bases. This CDR3 has 15 amino acids. V gave up 2 bases and J gave up 4 bases; unmatched junction bases: 6. Germline CDR1 SGHNT, CDR2 YYREEE (reference sequence). The CDR3 bases are TGTGCCAGCAGCTTATGGACAGGGGCGGCCTATGGCTACACCTTC. It is translated as CASSLWTGAAYGYTF.

V is TRBV6-6 and J is TRBJ1-4; 7 nucleotides align to TRBD1. The CDR3 sequence is 15 residues long. With V trimmed by 6 bases and J by 6 bases, 10 bases remained unmatched. The germline gives CDR1 MNHNY, CDR2 SVGAGI (reference sequence). The CDR3 DNA is TGTGCCAGCAGCTTCTCGGGACAGTCGGATGAAAAACTGTTTTTT. Residues: CASSFSGQSDEKLFF.

This sequence joins TRBV19 and TRBJ2-1, with 10 nucleotides matching TRBD2. Germline assignment: CDR1 LNHDA and CDR2 SQIVND (reference sequence). J gave up 7 bases and V 7 bases, and 4 bases lay outside the gene matches. The CDR3 consists of 13 residues. The CDR3 spells CASTASGSNEQFF. CDR3 DNA sequence: TGTGCCAGTACTGCTAGCGGGAGTAATGAGCAGTTCTTC.

The rearrangement joins TRBV12-3 or TRBV12-4 to TRBJ1-1, with a tentative D call TRBD1 (5 bases). V lost 6 bases and J 5 bases, leaving 10 bases between the germline ends. The CDR3 runs 12 residues. CDR3 amino acids: CASSWGVTEAFF. The CDR3 coding sequence is TGTGCCAGCAGCTGGGGGGTGACTGAAGCTTTCTTT.

V gene TRBV29-1 combines with J gene TRBJ2-1, with 7 positions matching TRBD2. The CDR3 totals 17 residues. The ends lost 4 bases at V and 0 bases at J; junction bases unmatched: 12. CDR1 and CDR2 from the germline V gene are SQVTM and ANQGSEA. In DNA, the CDR3 is TGCAGCGTTGCCGGGCTAGCGGATAAGAACTCCTACAATGAGCAGTTCTTC. It yields the protein CSVAGLADKNSYNEQFF.

This clone has just one count. V gene TRBV2 combines with J gene TRBJ2-3; TRBD1 aligns across 7 bases. V dropped 6 bases and J dropped 2; count of bases not matched to a gene: 8. Germline values: CDR1 SNHLY, CDR2 FYNNEI. There are 15 residues in the CDR3. CDR3 sequence: CASRRDRATTDTQYF. CDR3 sequence (DNA): TGTGCCAGCAGGAGGGACAGAGCAACCACAGATACGCAGTATTTT.

The genes are TRBV12-3 or TRBV12-4 and TRBJ2-7; D is uncertain. The CDR3 is 12 amino acids. Trimming cost V 6 bases and J 4 bases, with 10 bases left between them. The chain's CDR3 is CASSLTKYEQYF. CDR3 sequence (DNA): TGTGCCAGCAGCCTTACCAAATACGAGCAGTACTTC.

The chain has TRBV3-1 (or the pseudogene TRBV3-2) and TRBJ2-5, with 8 positions matching TRBD2. Trimming at V came to 4 bases and at J to 1 base, leaving 2 bases not matched to a gene. The CDR3 extends over 14 amino acids. CDR1 and CDR2 from the germline V gene are LGHDT and YNNKEL (reference sequence). The DNA of the CDR3 is TGTGCCAGCAGCCTGGCGGGAGGCCAAGAGACCCAGTACTTC. This translates into CASSLAGGQETQYF.

This clone has just one count. The genes are TRBV6-5 and TRBJ2-2; D unclear. V lost 7 bases, J lost 1 base, and 4 bases lay in between. Germline CDR1 reads MNHEY; CDR2 reads SVGAGI. CDR3 size: 12 residues. This CDR3 reads CASKRNTGELFF. The CDR3 DNA reads TGTGCCAGCAAGAGGAACACCGGGGAGCTGTTTTTT.

This clone was detected a few times. The chain is built from TRBV3-1 (or the pseudogene TRBV3-2) and TRBJ2-7; possibly TRBD1 for D (6 bases). Trimming took off 6 bases at V and 7 bases at J, with 22 bases between the two ends. The germline gives CDR1 LGHDT, CDR2 YNNKEL (reference sequence). CDR3 length: 15 amino acids. CDR3: CASSPRFPGQSEQYF. For the CDR3, the DNA is TGTGCCAGCAGTCCAAGATTCCCAGGACAGAGTGAGCAGTACTTC.

On this clone: A much larger clone sits a single nucleotide away, making a read error possible. This chain joins TRBV4-2 and TRBJ1-1; no definite D call. Germline assignment: CDR1 LGHNA and CDR2 YNFKEQ. This CDR3 comprises 16 residues. The chain's CDR3 is CASNQEQYSLNTEAFF. DNA of the CDR3: TGTGCCAGCAACCAAGAACAGTATAGTTTGAACACTGAAGCTTTCTTT.

V gene TRBV5-1 combines with J gene TRBJ2-2; 10 nucleotides match TRBD2. With 3 bases clipped from V and 6 bases from J, the junction kept 8 bases outside the gene matches. CDR3 length: 16 amino acids. Per germline, CDR1 SGHRS and CDR2 YFSETQ. The CDR3 loop is CASSSAPAGGPGELFF. For the CDR3, the DNA is TGCGCCAGCAGCTCGGCCCCAGCGGGAGGGCCCGGGGAGCTGTTTTTT.

The V call is TRBV5-1, the J call TRBJ2-3; 9 bases fit TRBD2. There are 15 residues in the CDR3. V trimming: 2 bases; J trimming: 3 bases; junction bases outside the gene matches: 4. Germline V gene lookup returns CDR1 SGHRS and CDR2 YFSETQ. CDR3 in amino acids: CASSFPSGTTDTQYF. CDR3 nucleotides: TGCGCCAGCAGCTTCCCTAGCGGGACGACAGATACGCAGTATTTT.

The chain carries TRBV12-3 or TRBV12-4 and TRBJ2-1; D is unclear. CDR3 length equals 13 residues. V lost 7 bases and J 4 bases, leaving 11 bases between the germline ends. Here the CDR3 DNA reads TGTGCCAGCACCGACCTAGATTACAATGAGCAGTTCTTC. Encoded protein: CASTDLDYNEQFF.

The rearrangement links TRBV30 to TRBJ2-3; TRBD2 agrees at 13 bases. The CDR3 runs 15 residues. With 3 bases clipped from V and 5 bases from J, the junction kept 5 bases outside the gene matches. The V gene's germline CDR1 is GTSNPN and CDR2 SVGIG (reference sequence). The CDR3 spells CAWSGLAGAGDTQYF. The CDR3 DNA reads TGTGCCTGGAGCGGACTAGCGGGAGCCGGAGATACGCAGTATTTT. The full variable domain, completed using reference TRBV30 and TRBJ2-3, is SQTIHQWPATLVQPVGSPLSLECTVEGTSNPNLYWYRQAAGRGLQLLFYSVGIGQISSEVPQNLSASRPQDRQFILSSKKLLLSDSGFYLCAWSGLAGAGDTQYFGPGTRLTVL.

The genes are TRBV10-1 and TRBJ2-2, with TRBD1 as a possible D gene (6 bases). The ends were cut back, 3 bases at V and 7 bases at J, with 15 bases in the middle. Germline CDR1 WNHNN, CDR2 SYGVQD (reference sequence). The length of the CDR3 is 15 residues. The CDR3 is CASSESAGVGGELFF. CDR3 bases: TGCGCCAGCAGTGAATCGGCAGGGGTTGGCGGGGAGCTGTTTTTT.

This sequence joins TRBV2 and TRBJ2-6; 7 nucleotides align to TRBD2. The CDR3 consists of 17 residues. Germline loops: CDR1 SNHLY, CDR2 FYNNEI. V lost 6 bases and J lost 2; bases outside the gene matches: 10. CDR3 nucleotide sequence: TGTGCCAGCAGCTTAAACGCGGGAGAAGCTGGGGCCAACGTCCTGACTTTC. This sequence encodes CASSLNAGEAGANVLTF.

The chain couples TRBV7-9 to TRBJ1-6, with TRBD1 identical over 11 bases. Trimming cost V 4 bases and J 8 bases; bases outside gene matches: 4. In germline, CDR1 is SEHNR, CDR2 FQNEAQ (reference sequence). The CDR3 spans 15 residues. The CDR3, as DNA: TGTGCCAGCAGCTCCGGACAGGGGGCTCATTCACCCCTCCACTTT. This sequence encodes CASSSGQGAHSPLHF.